This TCR beta chain was obtained from a study of beta chain features in type 1 diabetes. The study's findings and limits: Possible PCR preference for shorter templates applied equally to patients and controls. Researchers report that Type 1 diabetes patients had moderately but significantly shorter TCRB CDR3s across all four CD4+ subsets. The study found that naive, central memory and Treg TCRB repertoires appeared more similar in patients than in healthy donors.

A remark on this clone: Its antigen is unidentified.

Germline CDR1 reads LGHNA; CDR2 reads YSLEER. V lost 3 bases to trimming and J lost 7 bases, with 6 bases between them. This CDR3 comprises 12 residues. Expressed TCRB transcripts were sequenced because the isolated RNA had all been reverse transcribed beforehand. Data came from immunoSEQ multiplex PCR; TCRdb stores just in-frame clones and leaves some out. The profile covers some 330,000 clones, with 10% to 15% appearing a single time and approximately 0.01% taken by the ten largest. Staining for CD45RO/CCR7/CD25/CD127/CD95/CD27 allowed sorting of CD4+ naive, central memory, regulatory and stem cell-like memory cells. Sorted populations all had greater than 95% purity.

The receptor was derived from a woman aged 18-35 years with type 1 diabetes. J is TRBJ2-2 and V is TRBV4-3; tentatively, D is TRBD2 (5 bases). Sequenced material: naive CD4+ T cells from blood. The CDR3 reads CASSHGDGELFF. Here the CDR3 DNA reads TGCGCCAGCAGCCACGGGGACGGGGAGCTGTTTTTT.